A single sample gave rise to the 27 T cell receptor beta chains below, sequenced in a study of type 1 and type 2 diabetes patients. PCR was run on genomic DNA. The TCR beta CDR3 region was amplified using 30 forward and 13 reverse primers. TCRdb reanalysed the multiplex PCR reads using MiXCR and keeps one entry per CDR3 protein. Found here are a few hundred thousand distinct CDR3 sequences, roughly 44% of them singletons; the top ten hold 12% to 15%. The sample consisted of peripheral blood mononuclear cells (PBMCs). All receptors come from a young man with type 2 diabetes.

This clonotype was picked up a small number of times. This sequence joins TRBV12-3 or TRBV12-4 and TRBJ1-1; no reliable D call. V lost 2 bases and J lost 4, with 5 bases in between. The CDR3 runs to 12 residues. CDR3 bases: TGTGCCAGCAGTTTACCAAGCACTGAAGCTTTCTTT. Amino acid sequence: CASSLPSTEAFF.

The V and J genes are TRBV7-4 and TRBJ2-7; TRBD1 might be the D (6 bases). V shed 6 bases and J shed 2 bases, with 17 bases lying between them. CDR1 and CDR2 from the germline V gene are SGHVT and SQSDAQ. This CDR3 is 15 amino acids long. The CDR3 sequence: CASSCKQGHPYEQYF. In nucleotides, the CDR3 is TGTGCCAGCAGTTGCAAACAGGGCCACCCCTACGAGCAGTACTTC.

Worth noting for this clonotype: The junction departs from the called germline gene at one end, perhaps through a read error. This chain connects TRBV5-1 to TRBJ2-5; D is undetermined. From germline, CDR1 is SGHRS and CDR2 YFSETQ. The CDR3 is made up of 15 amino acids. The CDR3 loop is CASRLGGNGEETQYF. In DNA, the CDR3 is TGCGCCAGCAGATTGGGTGGTAATGGGGAAGAGACCCAGTACTTC.

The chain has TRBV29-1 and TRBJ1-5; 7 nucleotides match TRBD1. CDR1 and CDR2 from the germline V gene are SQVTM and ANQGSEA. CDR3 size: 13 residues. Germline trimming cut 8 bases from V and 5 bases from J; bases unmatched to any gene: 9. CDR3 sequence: CSFSTGVYQPQHF. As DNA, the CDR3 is TGCAGCTTCTCTACAGGGGTGTATCAGCCCCAGCATTTT.

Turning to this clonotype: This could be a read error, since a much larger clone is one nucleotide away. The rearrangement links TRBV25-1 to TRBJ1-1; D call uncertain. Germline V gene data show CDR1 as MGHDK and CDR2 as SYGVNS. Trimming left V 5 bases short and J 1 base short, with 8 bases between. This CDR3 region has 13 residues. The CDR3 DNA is TGTGCCAGCAGTTCCTGGCAGAACACTGAAGCTTTCTTT. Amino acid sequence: CASSSWQNTEAFF.

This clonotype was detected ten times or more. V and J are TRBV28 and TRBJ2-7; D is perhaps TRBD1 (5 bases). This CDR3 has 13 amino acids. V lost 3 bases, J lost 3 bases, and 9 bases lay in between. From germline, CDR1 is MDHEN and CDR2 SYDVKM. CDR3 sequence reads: CASSFGRDYEQYF. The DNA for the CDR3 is TGTGCCAGCAGTTTTGGCAGGGACTACGAGCAGTACTTC.

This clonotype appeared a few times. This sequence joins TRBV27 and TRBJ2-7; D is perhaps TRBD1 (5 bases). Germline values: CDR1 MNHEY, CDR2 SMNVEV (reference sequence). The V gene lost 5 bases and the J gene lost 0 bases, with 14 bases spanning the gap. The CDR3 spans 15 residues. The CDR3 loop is CASSPHDSLSYEQYF. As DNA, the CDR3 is TGTGCCAGCAGTCCCCATGACAGTCTCTCCTACGAGCAGTACTTC.

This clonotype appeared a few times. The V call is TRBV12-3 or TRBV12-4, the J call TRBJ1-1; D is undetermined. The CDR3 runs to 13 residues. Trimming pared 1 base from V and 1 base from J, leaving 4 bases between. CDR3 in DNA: TGTGCCAGCAGTTTAGTGTCGAACACTGAAGCTTTCTTT. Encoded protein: CASSLVSNTEAFF.

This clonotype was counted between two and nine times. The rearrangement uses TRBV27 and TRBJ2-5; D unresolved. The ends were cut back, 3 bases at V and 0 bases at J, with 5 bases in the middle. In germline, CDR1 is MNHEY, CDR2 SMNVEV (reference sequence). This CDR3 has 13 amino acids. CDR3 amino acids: CASSFTDQETQYF. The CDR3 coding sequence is TGTGCCAGCAGTTTTACAGACCAAGAGACCCAGTACTTC.

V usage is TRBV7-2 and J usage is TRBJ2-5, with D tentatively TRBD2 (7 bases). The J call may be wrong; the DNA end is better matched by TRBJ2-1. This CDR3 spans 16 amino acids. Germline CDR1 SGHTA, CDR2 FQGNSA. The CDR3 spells CASSALVGGPYNEQFF. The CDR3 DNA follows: TGTGCCAGCAGCGCTTTAGTGGGGGGGCCCTACAATGAGCAGTTCTTC.

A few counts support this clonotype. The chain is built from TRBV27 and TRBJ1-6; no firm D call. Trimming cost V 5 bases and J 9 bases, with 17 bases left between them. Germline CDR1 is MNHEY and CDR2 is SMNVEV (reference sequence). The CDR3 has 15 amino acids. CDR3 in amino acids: CASSPLTVVGSPLHF. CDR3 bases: TGTGCCAGCAGTCCTCTGACCGTGGTGGGTTCACCCCTCCACTTT.

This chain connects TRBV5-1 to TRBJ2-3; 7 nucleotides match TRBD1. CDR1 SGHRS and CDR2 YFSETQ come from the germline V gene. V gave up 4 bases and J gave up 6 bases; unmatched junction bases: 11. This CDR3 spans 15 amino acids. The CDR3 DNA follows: TGCGCCAGCAGCACCACAGGGGCGGCCGCGGATACGCAGTATTTT. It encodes CASSTTGAAADTQYF.

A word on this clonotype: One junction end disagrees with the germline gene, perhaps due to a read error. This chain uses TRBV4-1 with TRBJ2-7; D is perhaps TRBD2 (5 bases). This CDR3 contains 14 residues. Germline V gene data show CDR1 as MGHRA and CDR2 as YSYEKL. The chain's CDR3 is CASSQERTSYEQYF. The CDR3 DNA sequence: TGTGCCAGCAGCCAAGAGCGGACCTCCTACGAGCAGTACTTC.

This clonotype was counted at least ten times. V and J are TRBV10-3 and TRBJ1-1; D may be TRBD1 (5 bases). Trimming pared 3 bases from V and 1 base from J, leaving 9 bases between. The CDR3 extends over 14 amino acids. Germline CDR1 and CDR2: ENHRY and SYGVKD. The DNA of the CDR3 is TGTGCCATCAGTGACCGGCAGGGGAACACTGAAGCTTTCTTT. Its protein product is CAISDRQGNTEAFF.

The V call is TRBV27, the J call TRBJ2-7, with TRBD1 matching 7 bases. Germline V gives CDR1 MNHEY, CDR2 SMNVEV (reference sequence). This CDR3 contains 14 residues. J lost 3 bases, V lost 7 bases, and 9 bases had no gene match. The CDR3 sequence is CASTSGDRRYEQYF. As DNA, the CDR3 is TGTGCCAGCACTTCAGGGGACAGACGCTACGAGCAGTACTTC.

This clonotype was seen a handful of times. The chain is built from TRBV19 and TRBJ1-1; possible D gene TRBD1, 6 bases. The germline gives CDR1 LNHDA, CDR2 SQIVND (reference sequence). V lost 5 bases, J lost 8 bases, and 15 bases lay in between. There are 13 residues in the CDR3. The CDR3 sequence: CASSQTGAMEAFF. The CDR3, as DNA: TGTGCCAGTAGTCAAACGGGGGCGATGGAAGCTTTCTTT.

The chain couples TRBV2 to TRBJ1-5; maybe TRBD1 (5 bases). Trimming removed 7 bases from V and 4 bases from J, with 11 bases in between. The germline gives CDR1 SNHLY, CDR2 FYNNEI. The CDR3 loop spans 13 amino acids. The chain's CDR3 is CASTKGPNQPQHF. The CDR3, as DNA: TGTGCCAGCACGAAGGGACCGAATCAGCCCCAGCATTTT.

CDR3 nucleotides: TGTGCCAGTAGTAAGACAGGCTATGGCTACACCTTC. As protein: CASSKTGYGYTF. The V gene is TRBV30, the J gene TRBJ1-2; the D gene is possibly TRBD1 (6 bases). V was clipped by 8 bases and J by 4 bases, with 14 bases between them. This CDR3 is 12 amino acids long. Per germline, CDR1 GTSNPN and CDR2 SVGIG (reference sequence).

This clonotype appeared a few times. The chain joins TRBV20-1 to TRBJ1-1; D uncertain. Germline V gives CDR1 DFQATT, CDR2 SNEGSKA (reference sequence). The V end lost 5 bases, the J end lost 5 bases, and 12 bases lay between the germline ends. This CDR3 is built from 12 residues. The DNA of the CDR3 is TGCAGTGCTGTTTTCATTTGGACTGAAGCTTTCTTT. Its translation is CSAVFIWTEAFF.

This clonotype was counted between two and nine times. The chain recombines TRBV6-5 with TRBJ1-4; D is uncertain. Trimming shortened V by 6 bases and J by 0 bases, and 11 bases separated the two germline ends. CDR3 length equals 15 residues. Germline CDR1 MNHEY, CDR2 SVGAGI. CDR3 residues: CASRTGSSTNEKLFF. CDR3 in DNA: TGTGCCAGCAGAACCGGGTCTTCAACTAATGAAAAACTGTTTTTT.

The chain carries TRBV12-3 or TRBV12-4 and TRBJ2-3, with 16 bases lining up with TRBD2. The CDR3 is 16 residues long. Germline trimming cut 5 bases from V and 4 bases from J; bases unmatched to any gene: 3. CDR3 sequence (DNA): TGTGCCAGCAGTCCCGGGACTAGCGGGAGGGCAGATACGCAGTATTTT. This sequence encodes CASSPGTSGRADTQYF.

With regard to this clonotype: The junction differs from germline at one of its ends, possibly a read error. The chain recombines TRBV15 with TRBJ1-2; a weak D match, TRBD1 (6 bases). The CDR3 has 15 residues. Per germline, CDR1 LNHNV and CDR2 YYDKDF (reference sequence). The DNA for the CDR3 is TGTGCCGCCAGCGGGCCAGGGGAGGGGGACTATGGCTACACCTTC. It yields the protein CAASGPGEGDYGYTF.

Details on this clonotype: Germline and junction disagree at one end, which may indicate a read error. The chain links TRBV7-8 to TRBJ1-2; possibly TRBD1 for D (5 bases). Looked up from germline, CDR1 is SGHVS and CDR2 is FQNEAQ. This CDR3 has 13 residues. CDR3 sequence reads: CASSPTGTYGCTF. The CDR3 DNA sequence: TGTGCCAGCAGCCCTACAGGTACCTATGGCTGCACCTTC. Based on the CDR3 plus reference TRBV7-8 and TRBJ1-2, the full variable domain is GAGVSQSPRYKVAKRGQDVALRCDPISGHVSLFWYQQALGQGPEFLTYFQNEAQLDKSGLPSDRFFAERPEGSVSTLKIQRTQQEDSAVYLCASSPTGTYGCTFGSGTRLTVV.

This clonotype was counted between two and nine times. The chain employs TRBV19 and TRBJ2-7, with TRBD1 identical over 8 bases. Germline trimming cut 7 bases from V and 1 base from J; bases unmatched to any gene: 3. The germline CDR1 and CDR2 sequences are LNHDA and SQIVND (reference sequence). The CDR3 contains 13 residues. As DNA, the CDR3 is TGTGCCAGTACCCGGACAGGGTCCTACGAGCAGTACTTC. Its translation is CASTRTGSYEQYF.

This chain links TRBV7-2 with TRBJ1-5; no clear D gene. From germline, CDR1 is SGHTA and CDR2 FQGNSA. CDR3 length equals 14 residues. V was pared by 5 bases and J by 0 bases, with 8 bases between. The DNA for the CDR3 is TGTGCCAGCAGCCAACAAGATAGCAATCAGCCCCAGCATTTT. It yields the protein CASSQQDSNQPQHF.

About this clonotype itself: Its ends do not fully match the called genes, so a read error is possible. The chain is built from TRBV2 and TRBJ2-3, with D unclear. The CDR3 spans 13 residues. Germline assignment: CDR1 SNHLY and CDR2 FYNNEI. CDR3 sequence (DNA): TGTGCCAGTAGTGCCTGGACCGCAGATACGCAGTATTTT. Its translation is CASSAWTADTQYF. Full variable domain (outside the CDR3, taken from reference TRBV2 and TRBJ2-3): EPEVTQTPSHQVTQMGQEVILRCVPISNHLYFYWYRQILGQKVEFLVSFYNNEISEKSEIFDDQFSVERPDGSNFTLKIRSTKLEDSAMYFCASSAWTADTQYFGPGTRLTVL.

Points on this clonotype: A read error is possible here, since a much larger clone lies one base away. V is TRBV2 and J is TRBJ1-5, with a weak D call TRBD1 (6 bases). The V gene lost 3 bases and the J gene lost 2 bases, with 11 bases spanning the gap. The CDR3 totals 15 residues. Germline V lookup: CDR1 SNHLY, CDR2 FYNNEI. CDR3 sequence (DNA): TGTGCCAGCAGTGACCTGGACAGTGGCAATCAGCCCCAGCATTTT. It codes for CASSDLDSGNQPQHF.